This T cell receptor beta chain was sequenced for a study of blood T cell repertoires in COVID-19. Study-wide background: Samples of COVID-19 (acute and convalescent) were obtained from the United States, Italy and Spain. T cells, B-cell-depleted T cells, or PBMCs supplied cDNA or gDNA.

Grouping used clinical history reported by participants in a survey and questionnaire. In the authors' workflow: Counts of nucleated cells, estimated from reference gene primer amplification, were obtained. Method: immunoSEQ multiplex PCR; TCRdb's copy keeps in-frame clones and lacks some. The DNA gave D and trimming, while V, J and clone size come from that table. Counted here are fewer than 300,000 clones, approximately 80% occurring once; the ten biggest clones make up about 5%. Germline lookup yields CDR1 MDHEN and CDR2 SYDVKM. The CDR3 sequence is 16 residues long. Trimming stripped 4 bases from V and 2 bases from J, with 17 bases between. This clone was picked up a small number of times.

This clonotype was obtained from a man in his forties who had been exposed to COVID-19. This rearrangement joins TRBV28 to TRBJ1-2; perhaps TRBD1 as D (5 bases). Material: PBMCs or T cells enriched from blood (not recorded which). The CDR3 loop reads CASSSLPSGVNYGYTF. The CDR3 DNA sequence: TGTGCCAGCAGTTCCCTCCCCTCGGGGGTGAACTATGGCTACACCTTC.